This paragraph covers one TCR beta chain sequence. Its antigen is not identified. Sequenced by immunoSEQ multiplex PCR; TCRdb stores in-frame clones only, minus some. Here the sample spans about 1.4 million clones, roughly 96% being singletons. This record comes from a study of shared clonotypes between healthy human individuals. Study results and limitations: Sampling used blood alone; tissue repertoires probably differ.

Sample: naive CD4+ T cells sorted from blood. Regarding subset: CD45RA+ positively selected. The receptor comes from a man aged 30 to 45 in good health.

The CDR3 DNA follows: TGCGCCAGCAGCCAAGATAGACAGGGATACACCTACGAGCAGTACTTC. Translating gives CASSQDRQGYTYEQYF. The V and J genes are TRBV4-3 and TRBJ2-7, with 7 bases lining up with TRBD1. The CDR3 covers 16 residues. The germline gives CDR1 LGHNA, CDR2 YSLEER. V gave up 0 bases and J gave up 2 bases; unmatched junction bases: 7.